Shown below are 27 T cell receptor beta chains from a single sample sequenced in a study of cytomegalovirus exposure and HLA in healthy donors (TCRdb year 2017). The receptor library was made with the immunoSEQ multiplex PCR assay. The multiplex PCR relied on a mix of 60 forward primers for TCR Vbeta segments and 13 reverse primers for TCR Jbeta segments. TCRdb mirrors the immuneACCESS table, restricted to in-frame sequences. Some clones are absent from its copies; in checked studies, under half trace to an unresolved V gene, and the reason for the others is unknown. This sample is represented by fewer than 250,000 clones; 75% to 90% of them were singletons. The ten largest clones capture approximately 0.98% of the sample. The sequenced sample was PBMCs. Receptors were obtained from a boy aged 2-9 years in good health and CMV-seronegative.

The J gene is TRBJ1-2, the V gene TRBV10-3, with a weak D call TRBD1 (5 bases). In germline, CDR1 is ENHRY, CDR2 SYGVKD. Trimming pared 10 bases from V and 7 bases from J, leaving 13 bases between. CDR3 size: 11 residues. This chain's CDR3 is CAKTGKSGYTF. As DNA, the CDR3 is TGTGCCAAAACAGGAAAAAGTGGCTACACCTTC.

The genes are TRBV7-2 and TRBJ1-1; 7 bases map to TRBD1. The CDR3 is made up of 15 amino acids. J lost 4 bases, V lost 0 bases, and 5 bases had no gene match. The germline gives CDR1 SGHTA, CDR2 FQGNSA. The CDR3 sequence is CASSLATGLGTEAFF. The CDR3 DNA reads TGTGCCAGCAGCTTAGCGACAGGGTTGGGCACTGAAGCTTTCTTT.

The chain links TRBV10-3 to TRBJ1-5; D may be TRBD1 (5 bases). Trimming cost V 4 bases and J 5 bases, with 12 bases left between them. The CDR3 consists of 14 residues. Germline CDR1 reads ENHRY; CDR2 reads SYGVKD. In nucleotides, the CDR3 is TGTGCCATCAGTGGGGCGGGGGGGGATCAGCCCCAGCATTTT. Its translation: CAISGAGGDQPQHF.

In nucleotides, the CDR3 is TGTGCCAGCAGCTACCGGACAGGGCAAGATGAAAAACTGTTTTTT. The encoded protein is CASSYRTGQDEKLFF. This chain joins TRBV7-2 and TRBJ1-4; 8 bases align to TRBD1. The V and J ends lost 4 bases and 6 bases, in that order; junction bases with no gene match: 7. The CDR3 extends over 15 amino acids. In germline, CDR1 is SGHTA, CDR2 FQGNSA.

The gene calls are TRBV28 and TRBJ2-5; 7 bases align to TRBD1. V lost 7 bases to trimming and J lost 3 bases; unmatched junction nucleotides: 5. This CDR3 is built from 13 residues. Germline V lookup: CDR1 MDHEN, CDR2 SYDVKM. CDR3 region: CASKEGTEETQYF. As DNA, the CDR3 is TGTGCCAGCAAAGAGGGGACAGAAGAGACCCAGTACTTC.

A remark on this clone: The junction and the germline gene differ at one end; a read error may be behind it. The chain has TRBV4-2 and TRBJ1-3, with no clear D. The CDR3 consists of 14 residues. The germline gives CDR1 LGHNA, CDR2 YNFKEQ. The CDR3 sequence: CASSQDVDGLLADF. CDR3 DNA sequence: TGTGCCAGCAGCCAAGATGTTGACGGACTCCTCGCCGATTTT.

Only a few counts were recorded for this clone. This sequence joins TRBV9 and TRBJ1-2, with 7 positions matching TRBD1. V was clipped by 3 bases and J by 8 bases; unmatched bases: 10. There are 14 residues in the CDR3. In germline, CDR1 is SGDLS, CDR2 YYNGEE. In nucleotides, the CDR3 is TGTGCCAGCAGCGAGGGGGATACAGGGGCAGGCTACACCTTC. Translating gives CASSEGDTGAGYTF.

This clone was seen once. The chain recombines TRBV14 with TRBJ2-1; 11 bases map to TRBD2. V shed 4 bases, J shed 7 bases, and the junction held 3 bases outside the gene matches. The germline V gene has CDR1 SGHDN and CDR2 FVKESK. This CDR3 comprises 14 residues. The CDR3 spells CASSLASGRNEQFF. Here the CDR3 DNA reads TGTGCCAGCAGCCTGGCTAGCGGGAGGAATGAGCAGTTCTTC. Looking up the rest from reference TRBV14 and TRBJ2-1 gives the full variable domain: EAGVTQFPSHSVIEKGQTVTLRCDPISGHDNLYWYRRVMGKEIKFLLHFVKESKQDESGMPNNRFLAERTGGTYSTLKVQPAELEDSGVYFCASSLASGRNEQFFGPGTRLTVL.

The V gene is TRBV6-5, the J gene TRBJ1-2; tentatively, D is TRBD1 (6 bases). The CDR3 has 13 amino acids. Germline V gene lookup returns CDR1 MNHEY and CDR2 SVGAGI. V was shortened by 5 bases and J by 2 bases, with 9 bases between the two germline ends. The CDR3 spells CASSIQGNYGYTF. In DNA form, the CDR3 reads TGTGCCAGCAGTATTCAGGGGAACTATGGCTACACCTTC.

The rearrangement uses TRBV6-5 and TRBJ1-2; 8 positions agree with TRBD1. The V gene end was trimmed by 8 bases and the J gene end by 8 bases; junction bases not matched to a gene: 4. The CDR3 runs to 11 residues. Germline CDR1 and CDR2: MNHEY and SVGAGI. The CDR3 DNA is TGTGCCAGCGGGACAGGTCGGGGCTACACCTTC. This codes for CASGTGRGYTF.

The rearrangement links TRBV27 to TRBJ2-1, with 11 bases aligning to TRBD2. This CDR3 has 15 residues. J was trimmed by 4 bases and V by 5 bases; bases with no gene match: 4. Germline CDR1 MNHEY, CDR2 SMNVEV (reference sequence). The chain's CDR3 is CASSLGTSGYNEQFF. The CDR3 DNA reads TGTGCCAGCAGTCTCGGGACTAGCGGTTACAATGAGCAGTTCTTC.

This clone was found a few times. The rearrangement links TRBV7-9 to TRBJ2-6; 10 bases fit TRBD1. The CDR3 consists of 18 residues. V gave up 5 bases and J gave up 3 bases; unmatched junction bases: 10. In germline, CDR1 is SEHNR, CDR2 FQNEAQ (reference sequence). CDR3 protein: CASSVYRTGGSGANVLTF. The DNA for the CDR3 is TGTGCCAGCAGCGTATATCGGACAGGGGGGAGTGGGGCCAACGTCCTGACTTTC.

V usage is TRBV5-1 and J usage is TRBJ1-1; the match to TRBD1 covers 7 bases. The J segment lost 6 bases and the V segment lost 1 base, leaving 12 bases of the junction unmatched. The CDR3 consists of 16 residues. Looked up from germline, CDR1 is SGHRS and CDR2 is YFSETQ. CDR3 protein: CASSLSAAGGSAEAFF. CDR3 in DNA: TGCGCCAGCAGCTTGTCCGCGGCAGGGGGGTCGGCTGAAGCTTTCTTT.

This sequence joins TRBV6-6 and TRBJ1-2; no definite D call. The V gene's germline CDR1 is MNHNY and CDR2 SVGAGI (reference sequence). V lost 4 bases and J lost 4, with 13 bases in between. The CDR3 is 14 residues long. The CDR3 DNA is TGTGCCAGCAGTTCACTCAACTCGGGCTATGGCTACACCTTC. It is translated as CASSSLNSGYGYTF.

This clone has more than one count but fewer than ten. The J gene is TRBJ1-4, the V gene TRBV5-1; a weak D match, TRBD1 (6 bases). The V and J ends lost 1 base and 3 bases respectively, with 10 bases between them. CDR1 is SGHRS and CDR2 is YFSETQ in the germline V gene. CDR3 length equals 15 residues. The CDR3 DNA is TGCGCCAGCAGCTTGAGGGGGGGCGCTAATGAAAAACTGTTTTTT. It codes for CASSLRGGANEKLFF.

The chain couples TRBV6-5 to TRBJ2-1, with D unclear. This CDR3 has 13 amino acids. V was shortened by 5 bases and J by 7 bases, with 12 bases between the two germline ends. Per germline, CDR1 MNHEY and CDR2 SVGAGI. CDR3 nucleotides: TGTGCCAGCAGTCCCCCCCCGCGTAATGAGCAGTTCTTC. Translated, it gives CASSPPPRNEQFF.

This chain links TRBV9 with TRBJ2-3, with 14 nucleotides matching TRBD2. Germline values: CDR1 SGDLS, CDR2 YYNGEE. V shed 2 bases, J shed 2 bases, and the junction held 16 bases outside the gene matches. The CDR3 length is 21 residues. CDR3 in DNA: TGTGCCAGCAGCGTTTCCCCGGGACTAGCGGGAGCAAACCCACACACAGATACGCAGTATTTT. This encodes CASSVSPGLAGANPHTDTQYF.

The chain recombines TRBV6-1 with TRBJ1-3; maybe TRBD1 (6 bases). Trimming took off 9 bases at V and 2 bases at J, with 11 bases between the two ends. The CDR3 is 13 amino acids. Germline loops: CDR1 MNHNS, CDR2 SASEGT. The CDR3 spells CASRQVAGNTIYF. The DNA for the CDR3 is TGTGCCAGTAGACAGGTAGCTGGAAACACCATATATTTT.

This clone was picked up a small number of times. The chain employs TRBV6-5 and TRBJ1-2; D possibly corresponds to TRBD1 (6 bases). Trimming removed 2 bases from V and 5 bases from J, with 12 bases in between. The CDR3 length is 14 residues. From germline, CDR1 is MNHEY and CDR2 SVGAGI. CDR3 bases: TGTGCCAGCAGTTACAGTAGGACAGATTATGGCTACACCTTC. Encoded protein: CASSYSRTDYGYTF.

The chain links TRBV14 to TRBJ2-1, with 9 bases fitting TRBD2. This CDR3 region has 20 residues. With 3 bases clipped from V and 0 bases from J, the junction kept 15 bases outside the gene matches. The V gene's germline CDR1 is SGHDN and CDR2 FVKESK. CDR3 residues: CASSHPLAGATSNSYNEQFF. The CDR3 DNA sequence: TGTGCCAGCAGCCACCCCTTAGCGGGGGCGACGTCTAACTCCTACAATGAGCAGTTCTTC. The entire variable domain, with the rest obtained from reference TRBV14 and TRBJ2-1, is as follows: EAGVTQFPSHSVIEKGQTVTLRCDPISGHDNLYWYRRVMGKEIKFLLHFVKESKQDESGMPNNRFLAERTGGTYSTLKVQPAELEDSGVYFCASSHPLAGATSNSYNEQFFGPGTRLTVL.

This clone was found a few times. V and J are TRBV10-3 and TRBJ1-2; D call uncertain. Germline CDR1 and CDR2: ENHRY and SYGVKD. The CDR3 is made up of 14 amino acids. Trimming took off 0 bases at V and 2 bases at J, with 7 bases between the two ends. The CDR3 region is CAISESTANYGYTF. The CDR3 DNA sequence: TGTGCCATCAGTGAGTCAACAGCCAACTATGGCTACACCTTC.

This chain joins TRBV7-3 and TRBJ2-2; 9 positions agree with TRBD2. Germline loops: CDR1 SGHTA, CDR2 FQGTGA. The CDR3 has 16 residues. J lost 3 bases, V lost 5 bases, and 7 bases had no gene match. The CDR3 spells CASSVLAGVDTGELFF. The CDR3 coding sequence is TGTGCCAGCAGCGTCTTAGCGGGGGTAGACACCGGGGAGCTGTTTTTT.

The chain combines TRBV19 with TRBJ2-7, with 8 bases that match TRBD1. Germline trimming cut 3 bases from V and 3 bases from J; bases unmatched to any gene: 7. Germline-derived CDR1 and CDR2 are LNHDA and SQIVND (reference sequence). The CDR3 has 15 amino acids. For the CDR3, the DNA is TGTGCCAGTAGTATCCGGGACAGGAACGACTACGAGCAGTACTTC. This translates into CASSIRDRNDYEQYF.

This chain links TRBV28 with TRBJ2-1; the match to TRBD1 covers 8 bases. The germline gives CDR1 MDHEN, CDR2 SYDVKM. V lost 1 base and J lost 9; bases outside the gene matches: 8. The CDR3 extends over 15 amino acids. For the CDR3, the DNA is TGTGCCAGCAGTTTATCCCAGGGGGCGTCTTCTGAGCAGTTCTTC. As protein: CASSLSQGASSEQFF.

The chain joins TRBV19 to TRBJ2-7; D remains unclear. Germline V gives CDR1 LNHDA, CDR2 SQIVND (reference sequence). The CDR3 is 14 amino acids. Between the trimmed V and J ends, which lost 3 bases and 2 bases, there was a span of 11 bases. The CDR3 DNA is TGTGCCAGTAGTATGACATCGAATGCCTACGAGCAGTACTTC. Its protein product is CASSMTSNAYEQYF.

The CDR3 loop is CAKRFRFGEQFF. The CDR3 DNA follows: TGTGCGAAACGCTTCCGCTTCGGTGAGCAGTTCTTC. The chain recombines TRBV2 with TRBJ2-1, with unresolved D. The germline gives CDR1 SNHLY, CDR2 FYNNEI. The CDR3 covers 12 residues.

This rearrangement joins TRBV27 to TRBJ2-7; 7 bases are shared with TRBD1. Trimming removed 6 bases from V and 9 bases from J; junction bases left unmatched: 11. The CDR3 consists of 13 residues. In germline, CDR1 is MNHEY, CDR2 SMNVEV (reference sequence). The CDR3 sequence: CASSQGDSERQYF. CDR3 DNA sequence: TGTGCCAGCAGCCAAGGGGACAGCGAAAGGCAGTACTTC.